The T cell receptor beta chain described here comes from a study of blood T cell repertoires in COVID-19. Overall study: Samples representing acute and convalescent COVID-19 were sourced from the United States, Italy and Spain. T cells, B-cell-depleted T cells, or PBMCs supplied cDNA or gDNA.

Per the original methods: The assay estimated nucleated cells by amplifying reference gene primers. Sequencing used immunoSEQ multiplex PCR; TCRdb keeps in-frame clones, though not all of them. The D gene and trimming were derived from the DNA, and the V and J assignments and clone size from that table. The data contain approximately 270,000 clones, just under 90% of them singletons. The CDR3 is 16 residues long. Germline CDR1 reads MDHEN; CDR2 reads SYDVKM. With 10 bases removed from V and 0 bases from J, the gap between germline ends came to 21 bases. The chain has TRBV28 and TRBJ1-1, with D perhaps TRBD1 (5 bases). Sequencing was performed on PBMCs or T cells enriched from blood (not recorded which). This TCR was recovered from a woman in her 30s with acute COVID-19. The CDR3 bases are TGTGCCACCCTCCCCCGCAAGGACACTTTGAACACTGAAGCTTTCTTT. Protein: CATLPRKDTLNTEAFF.